These 14 T cell receptor beta chains originate from one sample sequenced in a study of human T cells and chemical hapten exposure. The time point was: pre-sensitization, week 0. Treatment of the sample: therapeutic diphenylcyclopropenone sensitization with weekly scalp DPC. Each CDR3 protein gets one entry after TCRdb re-called the RACE reads with MiXCR. Of approximately 260,000 distinct CDR3 sequences in the sample, 7% to 10% were seen once. The material sequenced was whole blood, taken in connection with sensitization to the hapten diphenylcyclopropenone (DPC). The source is a woman aged 40 to 49 with alopecia areata. Some clones in this sample may be carry-over from other donors' samples.

The table lists this clonotype with a few counts. The rearrangement links TRBV2 to TRBJ2-7, with D possibly matching TRBD1 (5 bases). CDR1 and CDR2 from the germline V gene are SNHLY and FYNNEI. CDR3 length equals 14 residues. Trimming left V 7 bases short and J 0 bases short, with 13 bases between. DNA for the CDR3: TGTGCCAGCATCAGGACACCGAGCTCCTACGAGCAGTACTTC. The encoded protein is CASIRTPSSYEQYF. Supplemented by reference TRBV2 and TRBJ2-7, the full variable domain reads EPEVTQTPSHQVTQMGQEVILRCVPISNHLYFYWYRQILGQKVEFLVSFYNNEISEKSEIFDDQFSVERPDGSNFTLKIRSTKLEDSAMYFCASIRTPSSYEQYFGPGTRLTVT.

This clonotype was recorded at least ten times. The V gene is TRBV25-1, the J gene TRBJ1-3; D might be TRBD1 (6 bases). This CDR3 has 14 residues. The V and J ends lost 3 bases and 3 bases respectively, with 9 bases between them. The V gene's germline CDR1 is MGHDK and CDR2 SYGVNS. CDR3 sequence (DNA): TGTGCCAGCAGTGACCGGGACATTGGAAACACCATATATTTT. It encodes CASSDRDIGNTIYF.

About this clonotype: A read error may account for a junction end that differs from germline. This chain links TRBV7-2 with TRBJ2-2, with 8 bases matching TRBD2. CDR3 size: 13 residues. Germline V CDR1 and CDR2: SGHTA, FQGNSA. The CDR3 DNA follows: TGTGTCAGCAGCGGGAGTATCACCGGGGAGCTGTTTTTT. Protein product: CVSSGSITGELFF.

This clonotype was seen a few times. The chain recombines TRBV12-3 or TRBV12-4 with TRBJ2-7; D call uncertain. V was cut by 3 bases and J by 0 bases, with 12 bases left in between. The CDR3 runs 15 residues. CDR3 bases: TGTGCCAGCAGTTTGAGAGAATCTAGCTCCTACGAGCAGTACTTC. This sequence encodes CASSLRESSSYEQYF.

This clonotype was observed at least ten times. The CDR3 ends on some other residue instead of the conserved phenylalanine or tryptophan, so this is likely a read error. It is unclear where the CDR3 begins or ends on the DNA, so no DNA is shown, and the CDR3 is as TCRdb lists it. The rearrangement joins TRBV28 to TRBJ2-7; TRBD1, the table's D call, was not compared with the DNA. With termini counted, the CDR3 has 10 amino acids. Per germline, CDR1 MDHEN and CDR2 SYDVKM. CDR3: CASSFSDRGD.

This clonotype has more than one count but fewer than ten. V gene TRBV9 combines with J gene TRBJ2-1, with D maybe TRBD1 (6 bases). The CDR3 sequence is 14 residues long. The V gene's germline CDR1 is SGDLS and CDR2 YYNGEE. With 3 bases removed from V and 6 bases from J, the gap between germline ends came to 13 bases. CDR3 protein: CASSGPLGANEQFF. CDR3 coding DNA: TGTGCCAGCAGCGGTCCGCTGGGGGCCAATGAGCAGTTCTTC.

The chain carries TRBV7-8 and TRBJ1-2; weak D call: TRBD1 (6 bases). The CDR3 consists of 12 residues. Trimming left V 6 bases short and J 8 bases short, with 13 bases between. Per the germline V gene, CDR1 is SGHVS and CDR2 is FQNEAQ. This CDR3 reads CASSPRGWGYTF. The CDR3, as DNA: TGTGCCAGCAGTCCCAGGGGATGGGGCTACACCTTC.

In its sample, this clonotype was seen a few times. The chain joins TRBV2 to TRBJ2-2; perhaps TRBD2 as D (6 bases). The CDR3 totals 14 residues. Germline assignment: CDR1 SNHLY and CDR2 FYNNEI. Between the trimmed V and J ends, which lost 8 bases and 5 bases, there was a span of 15 bases. In nucleotides, the CDR3 is TGTGCCAGCCGTACCGGGAGTGTTACCGGGGAGCTGTTTTTT. This gives the protein CASRTGSVTGELFF.

The chain has TRBV28 and TRBJ2-7, with TRBD2 matching 7 bases. Germline CDR1 and CDR2: MDHEN and SYDVKM. The CDR3 covers 14 residues. With 6 bases clipped from V and 0 bases from J, the junction kept 5 bases outside the gene matches. The CDR3, as DNA: TGTGCCAGCAGAGCTAGCGGACCCTCCTACGAGCAGTACTTC. Its protein product is CASRASGPSYEQYF.

Only a few counts were recorded for this clonotype. V is TRBV7-6 and J is TRBJ2-2; D may correspond to TRBD1 or TRBD2 (5 bases each). The CDR3 runs to 18 residues. V was shortened by 2 bases and J by 0 bases, with 16 bases between the two germline ends. CDR1 is SGHVS, CDR2 FNYEAQ, per germline. DNA of the CDR3: TGTGCCAGCAGCTTACGGCAGGGAGTGGGGACGAACACCGGGGAGCTGTTTTTT. This translates into CASSLRQGVGTNTGELFF.

The chain couples TRBV11-3 to TRBJ2-5, with 7 nucleotides matching TRBD1. Per germline, CDR1 SGHNT and CDR2 YENEEA. There are 15 residues in the CDR3. J was trimmed by 4 bases and V by 1 base; bases with no gene match: 6. The CDR3 DNA follows: TGTGCCAGCAGCTTAGGGCTACAGGGGTCAGAGACCCAGTACTTC. Translation gives CASSLGLQGSETQYF.

The chain links TRBV5-1 to TRBJ2-7; D is unresolved. Trimming cost V 3 bases and J 0 bases, with 10 bases left between them. Germline CDR1 and CDR2: SGHRS and YFSETQ. The CDR3 is 14 residues long. CDR3 DNA sequence: TGCGCCAGCAGCTCGAAGTGGGGCTCCTACGAGCAGTACTTC. It specifies CASSSKWGSYEQYF.

This clonotype was counted at least ten times. The chain uses TRBV7-9 and TRBJ2-1, with D tentatively TRBD2 (5 bases). Between the trimmed V and J ends, which lost 2 bases and 9 bases, there was a span of 14 bases. The germline gives CDR1 SEHNR, CDR2 FQNEAQ (reference sequence). CDR3 length: 14 amino acids. The CDR3 DNA reads TGTGCCAGCAGCTTAACCCCACTAGAATCTGAGCAGTTCTTC. The encoded protein is CASSLTPLESEQFF.

This chain uses TRBV10-2 with TRBJ2-3; 10 nucleotides agree with TRBD2. Germline CDR1 reads WSHSY; CDR2 reads SAAADI. J was trimmed by 1 base and V by 0 bases; bases with no gene match: 7. The CDR3 length is 18 residues. This CDR3 is CASSESKREGLGTDTQYF. The DNA of the CDR3 is TGCGCCAGCAGTGAGTCTAAGCGGGAGGGCCTGGGCACAGATACGCAGTATTTT.